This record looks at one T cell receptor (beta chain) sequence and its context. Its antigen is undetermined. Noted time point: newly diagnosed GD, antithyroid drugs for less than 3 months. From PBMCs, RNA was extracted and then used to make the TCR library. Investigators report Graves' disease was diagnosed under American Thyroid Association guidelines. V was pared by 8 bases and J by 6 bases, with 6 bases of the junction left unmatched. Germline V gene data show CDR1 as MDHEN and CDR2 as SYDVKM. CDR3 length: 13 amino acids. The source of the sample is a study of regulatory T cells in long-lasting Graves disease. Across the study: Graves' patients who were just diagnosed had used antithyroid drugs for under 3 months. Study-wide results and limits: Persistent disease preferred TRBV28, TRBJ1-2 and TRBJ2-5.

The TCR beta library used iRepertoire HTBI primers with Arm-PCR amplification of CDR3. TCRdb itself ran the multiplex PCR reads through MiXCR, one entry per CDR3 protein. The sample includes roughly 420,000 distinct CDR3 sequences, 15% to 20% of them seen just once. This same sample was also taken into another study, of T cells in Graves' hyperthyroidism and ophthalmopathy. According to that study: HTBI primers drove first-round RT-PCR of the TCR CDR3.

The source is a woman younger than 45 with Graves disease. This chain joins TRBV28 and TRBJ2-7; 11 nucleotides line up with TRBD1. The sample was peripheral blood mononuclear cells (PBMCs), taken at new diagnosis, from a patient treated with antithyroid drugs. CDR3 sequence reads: CASLGQGAFEQYF. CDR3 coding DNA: TGTGCCAGCTTAGGACAGGGGGCATTCGAGCAGTACTTC.